This entry is about one T cell receptor beta chain. The study left out patients who had uncontrolled infection, other autoimmune disease, pregnancy or lactation. The source of the sample is a study of T cells in Graves' hyperthyroidism and ophthalmopathy. CDR1 is SGHAT, CDR2 FQNNGV, per germline. The CDR3 length is 15 residues. V was cut by 6 bases and J by 6 bases, with 15 bases left in between. The CDR3 regions of TCR beta were amplified from RNA transcripts. When the TCR CDR3 underwent first-round RT-PCR, the HTBI primer set was used. From the multiplex PCR reads, TCRdb called clonotypes with MiXCR, one entry per CDR3 protein. The table includes around 99,000 distinct CDR3 sequences, 15% to 20% detected once.

The clonotype was recovered from a woman aged 45-60 years with Graves' hyperthyroidism. The sample comprised blood. The V and J genes are TRBV11-2 and TRBJ1-6; perhaps TRBD1 as D (5 bases). This CDR3 reads CASSQGFGGNSPLHF. Here the CDR3 DNA reads TGTGCCAGCAGTCAGGGTTTTGGGGGTAATTCACCCCTCCACTTT.